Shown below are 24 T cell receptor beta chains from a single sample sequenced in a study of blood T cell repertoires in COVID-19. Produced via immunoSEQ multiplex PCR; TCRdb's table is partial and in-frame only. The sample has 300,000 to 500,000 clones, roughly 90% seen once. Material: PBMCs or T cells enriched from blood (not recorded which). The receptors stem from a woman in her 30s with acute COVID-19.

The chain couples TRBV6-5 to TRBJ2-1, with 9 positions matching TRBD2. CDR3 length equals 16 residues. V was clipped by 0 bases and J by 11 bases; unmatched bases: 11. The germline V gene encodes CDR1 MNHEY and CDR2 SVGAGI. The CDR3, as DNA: TGTGCCAGCAGTTACTCGGGTAGCGGGGGCCCCACCCAGCAGTTCTTC. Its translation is CASSYSGSGGPTQQFF.

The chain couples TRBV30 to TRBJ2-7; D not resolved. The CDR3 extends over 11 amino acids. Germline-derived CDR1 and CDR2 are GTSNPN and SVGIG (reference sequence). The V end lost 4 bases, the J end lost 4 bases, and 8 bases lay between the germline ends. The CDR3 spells CAWKIQYEQYF. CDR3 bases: TGTGCCTGGAAAATCCAATACGAGCAGTACTTC.

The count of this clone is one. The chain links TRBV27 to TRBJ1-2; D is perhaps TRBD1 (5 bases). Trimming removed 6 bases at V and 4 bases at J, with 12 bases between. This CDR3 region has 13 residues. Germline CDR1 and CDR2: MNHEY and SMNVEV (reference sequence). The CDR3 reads CASSPDSPYGYTF. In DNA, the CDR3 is TGTGCCAGCAGCCCTGACAGCCCCTATGGCTACACCTTC.

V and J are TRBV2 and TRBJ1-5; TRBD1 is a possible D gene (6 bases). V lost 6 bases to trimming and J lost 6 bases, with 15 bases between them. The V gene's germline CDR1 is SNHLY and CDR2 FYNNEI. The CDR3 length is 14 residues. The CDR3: CASRNTGLGQPQHF. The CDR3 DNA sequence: TGTGCCAGCAGAAACACAGGGTTAGGTCAGCCCCAGCATTTT.

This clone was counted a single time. CDR3 residues: CASSPRVSLPSTYGPNQPQHF. Here the CDR3 DNA reads TGTGCCAGTAGTCCCCGGGTTTCGCTGCCCTCTACTTACGGCCCGAATCAGCCCCAGCATTTT. The J gene is TRBJ1-5, the V gene TRBV19; no reliable D call. The V end was cut by 5 bases, the J end by 4 bases, with 33 bases between. This CDR3 contains 21 residues. Germline CDR1 reads LNHDA; CDR2 reads SQIVND (reference sequence).

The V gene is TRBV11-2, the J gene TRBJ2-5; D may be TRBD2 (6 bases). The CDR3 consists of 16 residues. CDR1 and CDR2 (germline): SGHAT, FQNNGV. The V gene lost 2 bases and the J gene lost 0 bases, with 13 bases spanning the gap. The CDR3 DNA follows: TGTGCCAGCAGCTTAATTGGAGGGTACCACCAAGAGACCCAGTACTTC. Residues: CASSLIGGYHQETQYF. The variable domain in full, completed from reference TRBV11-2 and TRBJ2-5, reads EAGVAQSPRYKIIEKRQSVAFWCNPISGHATLYWYQQILGQGPKLLIQFQNNGVVDDSQLPKDRFSAERLKGVDSTLKIQPAKLEDSAVYLCASSLIGGYHQETQYFGPGTRLLVL.

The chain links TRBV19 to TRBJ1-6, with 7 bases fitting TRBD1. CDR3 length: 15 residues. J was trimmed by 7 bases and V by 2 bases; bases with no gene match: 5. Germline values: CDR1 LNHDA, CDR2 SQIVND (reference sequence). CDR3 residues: CASSILGRGNSPLHF. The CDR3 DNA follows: TGTGCCAGTAGTATATTGGGCAGGGGGAATTCACCCCTCCACTTT.

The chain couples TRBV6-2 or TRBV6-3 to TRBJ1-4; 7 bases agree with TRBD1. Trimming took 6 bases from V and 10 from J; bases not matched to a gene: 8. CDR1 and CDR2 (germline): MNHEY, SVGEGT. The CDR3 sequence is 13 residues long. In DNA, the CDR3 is TGTGCCAGCAGCACAGGGGCCTTCGGAAAACTGTTTTTT. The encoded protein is CASSTGAFGKLFF.

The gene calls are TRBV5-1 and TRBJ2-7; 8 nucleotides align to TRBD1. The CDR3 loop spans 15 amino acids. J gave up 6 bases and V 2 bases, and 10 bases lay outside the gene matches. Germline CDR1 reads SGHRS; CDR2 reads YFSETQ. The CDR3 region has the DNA TGCGCCAGCAGCTTTGAGTCAGGGGGCATAGGCGAGCAGTACTTC. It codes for CASSFESGGIGEQYF.

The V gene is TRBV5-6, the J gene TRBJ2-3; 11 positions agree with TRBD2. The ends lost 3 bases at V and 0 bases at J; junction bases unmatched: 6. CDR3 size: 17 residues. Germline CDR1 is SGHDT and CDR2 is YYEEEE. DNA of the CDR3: TGTGCCAGCAGCTCGGGACTAGCGGTCGTTAGCACAGATACGCAGTATTTT. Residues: CASSSGLAVVSTDTQYF.

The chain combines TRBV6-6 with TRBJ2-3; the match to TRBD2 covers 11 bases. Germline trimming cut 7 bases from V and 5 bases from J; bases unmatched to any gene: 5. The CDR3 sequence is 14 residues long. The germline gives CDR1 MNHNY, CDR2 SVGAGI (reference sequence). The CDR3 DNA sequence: TGTGCCAGCAAAGGGACTAGCGGACGAGATACGCAGTATTTT. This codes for CASKGTSGRDTQYF.

The chain's CDR3 is CASSPPGQGSSGAGELFF. CDR3 in DNA: TGTGCCAGCAGTCCCCCCGGACAGGGAAGTAGCGGAGCCGGGGAGCTGTTTTTT. This chain uses TRBV7-2 with TRBJ2-2, with 8 bases matching TRBD1. Losses at the gene ends were 6 bases for V and 6 bases for J; bases not matched to a gene: 18. The CDR3 extends over 18 amino acids. Germline lookup yields CDR1 SGHTA and CDR2 FQGNSA.

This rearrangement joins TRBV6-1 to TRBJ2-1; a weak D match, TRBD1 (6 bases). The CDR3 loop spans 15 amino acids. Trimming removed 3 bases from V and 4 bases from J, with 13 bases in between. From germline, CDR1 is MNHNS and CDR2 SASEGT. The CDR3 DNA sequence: TGTGCCAGCAGTGATGGGCAGGGGCCTTACAATGAGCAGTTCTTC. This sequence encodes CASSDGQGPYNEQFF.

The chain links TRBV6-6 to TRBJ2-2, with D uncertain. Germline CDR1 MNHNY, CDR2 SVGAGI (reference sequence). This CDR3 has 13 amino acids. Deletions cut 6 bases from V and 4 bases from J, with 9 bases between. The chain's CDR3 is CASSLGRTGELFF. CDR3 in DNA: TGTGCCAGCAGCCTAGGCCGCACCGGGGAGCTGTTTTTT.

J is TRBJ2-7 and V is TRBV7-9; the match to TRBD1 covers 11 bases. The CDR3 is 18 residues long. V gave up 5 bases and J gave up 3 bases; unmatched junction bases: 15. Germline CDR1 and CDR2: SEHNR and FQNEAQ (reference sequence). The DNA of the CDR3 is TGTGCCAGCAGCCGAAGGCCTGCCCCGGGACAGGGGGTCTACGAGCAGTACTTC. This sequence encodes CASSRRPAPGQGVYEQYF.

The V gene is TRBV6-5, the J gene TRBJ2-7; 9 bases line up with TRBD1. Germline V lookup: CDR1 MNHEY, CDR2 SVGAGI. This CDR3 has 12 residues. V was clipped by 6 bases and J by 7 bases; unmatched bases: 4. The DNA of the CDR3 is TGTGCCAGCAGACGGACAGGGGAGGAGCAGTACTTC. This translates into CASRRTGEEQYF.

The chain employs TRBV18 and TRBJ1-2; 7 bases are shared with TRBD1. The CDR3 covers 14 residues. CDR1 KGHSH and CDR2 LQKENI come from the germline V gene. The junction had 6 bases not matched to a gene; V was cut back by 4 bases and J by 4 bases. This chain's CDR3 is CASSREGQFYGYTF. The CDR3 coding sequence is TGTGCCAGCTCACGAGAGGGACAGTTCTATGGCTACACCTTC.

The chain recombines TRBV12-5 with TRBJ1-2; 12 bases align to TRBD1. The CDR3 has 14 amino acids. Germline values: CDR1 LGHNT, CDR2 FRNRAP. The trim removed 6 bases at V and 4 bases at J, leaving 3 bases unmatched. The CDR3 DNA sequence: TGTGCTAGTGGAGGGACAGGGGGCCTCTATGGCTACACCTTC. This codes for CASGGTGGLYGYTF.

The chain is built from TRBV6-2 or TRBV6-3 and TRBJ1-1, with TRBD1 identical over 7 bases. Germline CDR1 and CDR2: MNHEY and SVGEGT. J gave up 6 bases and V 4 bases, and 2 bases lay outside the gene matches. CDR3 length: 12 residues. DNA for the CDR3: TGTGCCAGCAGTTCAGGGGGACCTGAAGCTTTCTTT. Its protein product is CASSSGGPEAFF.

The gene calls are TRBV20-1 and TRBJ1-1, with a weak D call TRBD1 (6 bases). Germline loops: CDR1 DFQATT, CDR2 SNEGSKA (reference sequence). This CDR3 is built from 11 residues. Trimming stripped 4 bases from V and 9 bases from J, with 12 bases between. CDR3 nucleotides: TGCAGTGCTATGGGACAACCGCAAGCTTTCTTT. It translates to CSAMGQPQAFF.

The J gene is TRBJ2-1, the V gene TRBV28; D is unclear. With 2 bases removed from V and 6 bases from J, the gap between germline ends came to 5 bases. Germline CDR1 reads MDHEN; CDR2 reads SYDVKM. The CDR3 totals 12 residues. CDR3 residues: CASSLALNEQFF. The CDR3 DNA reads TGTGCCAGCAGTTTAGCGCTCAATGAGCAGTTCTTC.

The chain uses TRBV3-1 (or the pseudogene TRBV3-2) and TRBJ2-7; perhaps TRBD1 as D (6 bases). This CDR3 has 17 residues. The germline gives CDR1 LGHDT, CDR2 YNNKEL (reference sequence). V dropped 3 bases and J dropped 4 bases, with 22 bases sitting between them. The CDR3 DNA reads TGTGCCAGCAGCCACTCCTTCCAGGGGCTTGAAGTTTACGAGCAGTACTTC. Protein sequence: CASSHSFQGLEVYEQYF.

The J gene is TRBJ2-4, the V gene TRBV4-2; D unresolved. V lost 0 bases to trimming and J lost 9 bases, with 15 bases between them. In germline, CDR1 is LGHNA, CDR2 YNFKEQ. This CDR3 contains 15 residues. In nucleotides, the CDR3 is TGTGCCAGCAGCCAAGATGACGCGGAGTGGGTCATTCAGTACTTC. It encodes CASSQDDAEWVIQYF.

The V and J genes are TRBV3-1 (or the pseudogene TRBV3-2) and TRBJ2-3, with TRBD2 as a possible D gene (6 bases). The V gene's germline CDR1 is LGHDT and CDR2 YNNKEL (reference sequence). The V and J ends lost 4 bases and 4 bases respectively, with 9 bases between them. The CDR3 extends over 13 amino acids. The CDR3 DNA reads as TGTGCCAGCAGCCCGGGAGACGCAGATACGCAGTATTTT. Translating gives CASSPGDADTQYF.